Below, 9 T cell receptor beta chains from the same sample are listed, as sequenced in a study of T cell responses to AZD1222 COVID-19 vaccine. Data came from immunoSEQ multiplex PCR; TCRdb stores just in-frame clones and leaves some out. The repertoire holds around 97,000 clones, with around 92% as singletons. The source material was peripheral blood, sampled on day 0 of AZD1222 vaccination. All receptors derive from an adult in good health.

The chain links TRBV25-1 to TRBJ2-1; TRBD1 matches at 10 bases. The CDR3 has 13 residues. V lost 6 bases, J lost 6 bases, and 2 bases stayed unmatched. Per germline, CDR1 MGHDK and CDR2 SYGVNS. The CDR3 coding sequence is TGTGCCAGCAGAGGGACAGGGGTCAATGAGCAGTTCTTC. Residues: CASRGTGVNEQFF. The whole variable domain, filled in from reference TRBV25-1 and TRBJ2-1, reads EADIYQTPRYLVIGTGKKITLECSQTMGHDKMYWYQQDPGMELHLIHYSYGVNSTEKGDLSSESTVSRIRTEHFPLTLESARPSHTSQYLCASRGTGVNEQFFGPGTRLTVL.

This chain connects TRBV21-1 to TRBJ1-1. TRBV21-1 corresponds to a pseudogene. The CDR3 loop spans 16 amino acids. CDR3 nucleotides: TGTGCCAGCAGCATTAACGTAGCTACACAATTCACTGAAGCTTTCTTT. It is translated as CASSINVATQFTEAFF.

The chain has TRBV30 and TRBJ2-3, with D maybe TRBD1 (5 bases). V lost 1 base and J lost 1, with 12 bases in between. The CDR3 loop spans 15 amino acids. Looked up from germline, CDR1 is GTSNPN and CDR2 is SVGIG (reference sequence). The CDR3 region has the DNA TGTGCCTGGAGTGCGCAGGGTGGGGGCACAGATACGCAGTATTTT. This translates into CAWSAQGGGTDTQYF. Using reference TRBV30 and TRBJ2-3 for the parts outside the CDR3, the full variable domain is SQTIHQWPATLVQPVGSPLSLECTVEGTSNPNLYWYRQAAGRGLQLLFYSVGIGQISSEVPQNLSASRPQDRQFILSSKKLLLSDSGFYLCAWSAQGGGTDTQYFGPGTRLTVL.

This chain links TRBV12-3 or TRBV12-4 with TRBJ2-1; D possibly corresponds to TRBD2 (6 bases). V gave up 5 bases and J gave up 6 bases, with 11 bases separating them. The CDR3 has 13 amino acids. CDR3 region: CASSLGRVNEQFF. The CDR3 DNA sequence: TGTGCCAGCAGTCTCGGGAGAGTCAATGAGCAGTTCTTC.

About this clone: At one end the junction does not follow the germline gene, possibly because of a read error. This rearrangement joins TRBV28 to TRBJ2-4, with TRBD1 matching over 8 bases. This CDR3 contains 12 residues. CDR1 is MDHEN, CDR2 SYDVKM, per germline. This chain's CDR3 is CASSTQGQAWRF. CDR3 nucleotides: TGTGCCAGCAGTACCCAGGGACAGGCATGGCGGTTC.

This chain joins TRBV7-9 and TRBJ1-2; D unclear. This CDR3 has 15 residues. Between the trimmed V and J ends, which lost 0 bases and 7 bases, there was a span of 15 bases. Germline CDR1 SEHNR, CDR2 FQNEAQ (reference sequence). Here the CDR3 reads CASSLALVALGGYTF. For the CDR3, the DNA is TGTGCCAGCAGCTTAGCGCTTGTAGCCTTAGGTGGCTACACCTTC.

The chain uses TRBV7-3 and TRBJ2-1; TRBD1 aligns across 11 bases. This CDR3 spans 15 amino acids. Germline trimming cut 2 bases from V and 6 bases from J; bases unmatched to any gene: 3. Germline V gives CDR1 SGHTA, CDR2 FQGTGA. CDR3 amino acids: CASSLGTGGSNEQFF. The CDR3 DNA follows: TGTGCCAGCAGCTTAGGGACAGGGGGGTCCAATGAGCAGTTCTTC.

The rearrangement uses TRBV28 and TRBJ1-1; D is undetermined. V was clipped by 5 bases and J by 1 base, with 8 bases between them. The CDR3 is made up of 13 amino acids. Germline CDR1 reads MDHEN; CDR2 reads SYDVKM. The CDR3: CASSDMRNTEAFF. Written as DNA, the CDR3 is TGTGCCAGCAGTGACATGAGGAACACTGAAGCTTTCTTT.

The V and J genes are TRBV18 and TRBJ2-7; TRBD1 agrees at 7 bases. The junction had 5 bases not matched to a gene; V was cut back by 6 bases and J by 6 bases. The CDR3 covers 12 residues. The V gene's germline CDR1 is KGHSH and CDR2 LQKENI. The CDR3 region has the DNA TGTGCCAGCTCCCGCGACAGGGTCGAGCAGTACTTC. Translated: CASSRDRVEQYF.